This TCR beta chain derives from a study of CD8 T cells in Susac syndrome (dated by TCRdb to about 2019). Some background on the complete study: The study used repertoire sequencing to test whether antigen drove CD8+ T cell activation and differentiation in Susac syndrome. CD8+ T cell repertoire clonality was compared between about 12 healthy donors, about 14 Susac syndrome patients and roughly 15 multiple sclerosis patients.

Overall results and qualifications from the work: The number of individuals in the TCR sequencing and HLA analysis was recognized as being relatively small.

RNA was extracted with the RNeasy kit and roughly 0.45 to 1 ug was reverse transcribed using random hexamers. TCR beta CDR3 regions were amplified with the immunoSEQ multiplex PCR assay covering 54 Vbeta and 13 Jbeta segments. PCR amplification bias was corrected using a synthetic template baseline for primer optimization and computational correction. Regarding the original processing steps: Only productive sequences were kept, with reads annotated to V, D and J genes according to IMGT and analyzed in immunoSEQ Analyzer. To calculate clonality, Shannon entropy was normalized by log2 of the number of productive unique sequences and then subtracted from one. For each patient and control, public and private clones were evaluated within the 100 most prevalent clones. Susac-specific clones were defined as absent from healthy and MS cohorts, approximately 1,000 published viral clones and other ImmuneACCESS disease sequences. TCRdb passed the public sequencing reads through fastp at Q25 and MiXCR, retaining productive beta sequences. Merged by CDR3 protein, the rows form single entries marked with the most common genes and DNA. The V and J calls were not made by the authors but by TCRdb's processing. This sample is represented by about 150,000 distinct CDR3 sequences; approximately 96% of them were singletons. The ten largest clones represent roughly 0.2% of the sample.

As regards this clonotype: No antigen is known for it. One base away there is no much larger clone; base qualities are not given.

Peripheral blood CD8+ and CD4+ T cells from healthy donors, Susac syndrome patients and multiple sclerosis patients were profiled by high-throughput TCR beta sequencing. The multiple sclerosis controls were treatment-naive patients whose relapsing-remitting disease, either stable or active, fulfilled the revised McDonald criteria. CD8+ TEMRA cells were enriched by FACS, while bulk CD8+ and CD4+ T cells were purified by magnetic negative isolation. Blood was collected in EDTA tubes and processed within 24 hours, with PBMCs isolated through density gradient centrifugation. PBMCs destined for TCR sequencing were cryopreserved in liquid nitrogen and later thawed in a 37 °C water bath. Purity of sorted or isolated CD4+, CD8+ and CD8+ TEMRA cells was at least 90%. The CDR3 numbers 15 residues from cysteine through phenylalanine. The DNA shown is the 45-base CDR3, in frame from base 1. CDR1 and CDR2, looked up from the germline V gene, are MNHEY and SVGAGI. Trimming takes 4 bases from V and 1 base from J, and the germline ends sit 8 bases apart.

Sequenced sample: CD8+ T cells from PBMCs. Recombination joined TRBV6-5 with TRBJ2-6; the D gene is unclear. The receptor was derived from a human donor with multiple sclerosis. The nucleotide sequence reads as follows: TGTGCCAGCAGTTTAGATGAATCTGGGGCCAACGTCCTGACTTTC. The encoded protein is CASSLDESGANVLTF.